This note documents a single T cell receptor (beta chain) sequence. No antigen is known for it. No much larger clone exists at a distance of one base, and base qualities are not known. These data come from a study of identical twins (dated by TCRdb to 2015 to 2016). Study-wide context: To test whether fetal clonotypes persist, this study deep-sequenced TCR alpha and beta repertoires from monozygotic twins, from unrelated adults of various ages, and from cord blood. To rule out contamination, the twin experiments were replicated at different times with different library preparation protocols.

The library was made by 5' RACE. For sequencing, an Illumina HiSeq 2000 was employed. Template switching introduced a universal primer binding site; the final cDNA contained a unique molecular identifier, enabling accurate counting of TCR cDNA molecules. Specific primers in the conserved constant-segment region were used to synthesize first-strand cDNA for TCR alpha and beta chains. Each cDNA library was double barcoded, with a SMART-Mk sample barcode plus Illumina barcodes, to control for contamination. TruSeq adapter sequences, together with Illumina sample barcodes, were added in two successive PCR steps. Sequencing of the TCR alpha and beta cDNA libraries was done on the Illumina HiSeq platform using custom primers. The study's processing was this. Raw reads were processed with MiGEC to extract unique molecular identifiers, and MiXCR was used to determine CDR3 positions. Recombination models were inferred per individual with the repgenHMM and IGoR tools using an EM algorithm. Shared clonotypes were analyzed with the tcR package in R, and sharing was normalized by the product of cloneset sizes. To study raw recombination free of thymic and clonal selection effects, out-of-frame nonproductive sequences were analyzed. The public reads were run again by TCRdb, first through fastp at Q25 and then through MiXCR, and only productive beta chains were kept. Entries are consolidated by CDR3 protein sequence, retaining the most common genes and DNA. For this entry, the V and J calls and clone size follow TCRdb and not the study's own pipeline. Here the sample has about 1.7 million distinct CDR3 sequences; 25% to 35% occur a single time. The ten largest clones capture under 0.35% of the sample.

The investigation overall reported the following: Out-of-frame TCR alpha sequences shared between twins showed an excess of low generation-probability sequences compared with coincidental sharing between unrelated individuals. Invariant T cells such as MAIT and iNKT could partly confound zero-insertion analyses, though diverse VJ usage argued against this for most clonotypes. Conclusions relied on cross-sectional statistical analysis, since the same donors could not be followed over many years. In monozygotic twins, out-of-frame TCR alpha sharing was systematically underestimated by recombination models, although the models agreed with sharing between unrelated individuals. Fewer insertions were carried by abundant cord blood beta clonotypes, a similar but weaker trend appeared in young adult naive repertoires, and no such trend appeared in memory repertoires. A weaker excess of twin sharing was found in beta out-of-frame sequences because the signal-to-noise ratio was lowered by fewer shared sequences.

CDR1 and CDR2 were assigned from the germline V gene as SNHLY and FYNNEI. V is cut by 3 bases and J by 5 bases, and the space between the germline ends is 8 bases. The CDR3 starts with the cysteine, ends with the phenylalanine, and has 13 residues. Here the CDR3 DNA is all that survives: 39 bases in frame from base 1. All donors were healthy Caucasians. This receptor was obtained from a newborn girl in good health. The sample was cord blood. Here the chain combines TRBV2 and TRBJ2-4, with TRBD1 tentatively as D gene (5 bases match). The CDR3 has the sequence CASSEGRENIQYF. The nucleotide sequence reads TGTGCCAGCAGTGAGGGCAGGGAAAACATTCAGTACTTC. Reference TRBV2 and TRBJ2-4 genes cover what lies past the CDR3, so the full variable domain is EPEVTQTPSHQVTQMGQEVILRCVPISNHLYFYWYRQILGQKVEFLVSFYNNEISEKSEIFDDQFSVERPDGSNFTLKIRSTKLEDSAMYFCASSEGRENIQYFGAGTRLSVL.